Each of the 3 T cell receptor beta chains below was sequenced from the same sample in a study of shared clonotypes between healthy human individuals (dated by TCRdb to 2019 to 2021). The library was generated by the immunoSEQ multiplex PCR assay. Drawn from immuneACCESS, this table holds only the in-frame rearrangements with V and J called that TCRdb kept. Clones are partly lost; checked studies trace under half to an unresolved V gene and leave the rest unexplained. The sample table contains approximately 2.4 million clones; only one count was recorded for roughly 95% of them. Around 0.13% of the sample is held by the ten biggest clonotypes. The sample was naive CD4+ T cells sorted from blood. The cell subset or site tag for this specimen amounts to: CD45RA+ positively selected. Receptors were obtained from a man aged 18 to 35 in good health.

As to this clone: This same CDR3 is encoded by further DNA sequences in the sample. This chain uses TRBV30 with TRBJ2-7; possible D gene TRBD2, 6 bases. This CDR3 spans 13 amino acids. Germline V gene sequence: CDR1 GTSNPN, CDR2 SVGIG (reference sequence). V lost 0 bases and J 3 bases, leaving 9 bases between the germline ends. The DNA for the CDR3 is TGTGCCTGGAGTGTAGGGCGGGACTACGAGCAGTACTTC. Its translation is CAWSVGRDYEQYF.

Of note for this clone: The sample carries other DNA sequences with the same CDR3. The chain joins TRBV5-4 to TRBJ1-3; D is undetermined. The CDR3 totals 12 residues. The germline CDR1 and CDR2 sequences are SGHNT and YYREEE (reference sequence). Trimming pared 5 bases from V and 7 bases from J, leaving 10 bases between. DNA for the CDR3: TGTGCCAGCAGTTCCCCGGGGAACACCATATATTTT. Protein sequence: CASSSPGNTIYF. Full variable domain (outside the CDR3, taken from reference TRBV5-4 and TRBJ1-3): ETGVTQSPTHLIKTRGQQVTLRCSSQSGHNTVSWYQQALGQGPQFIFQYYREEENGRGNFPPRFSGLQFPNYSSELNVNALELDDSALYLCASSSPGNTIYFGEGSWLTVV.

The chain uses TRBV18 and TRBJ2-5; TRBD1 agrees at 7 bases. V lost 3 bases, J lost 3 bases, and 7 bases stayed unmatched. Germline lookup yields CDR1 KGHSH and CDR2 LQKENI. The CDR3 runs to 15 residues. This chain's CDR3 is CASSPDRSSKETQYF. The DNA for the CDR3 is TGTGCCAGCTCACCGGACAGGTCATCTAAAGAGACCCAGTACTTC.